The 24 T cell receptor beta chains presented below share a single source sample, sequenced in a study of blood T cell repertoires in COVID-19. The table came from immunoSEQ multiplex PCR; TCRdb's copy has only in-frame clones and leaves some out. The sample has roughly 88,000 clones, approximately 88% seen once; the top ten hold approximately 20%. The sample consisted of peripheral blood. Receptors originate from a woman aged 60-75 years with COVID-19, enrolled during active disease.

The rearrangement uses TRBV2 and TRBJ1-3; D is possibly TRBD1 (5 bases). Trimming took off 2 bases at V and 7 bases at J, with 9 bases between the two ends. Germline CDR1 is SNHLY and CDR2 is FYNNEI. The CDR3 loop spans 13 amino acids. CDR3 sequence: CASSETRANTIYF. CDR3 coding DNA: TGTGCCAGCAGTGAAACCAGGGCCAACACCATATATTTT.

This chain uses TRBV19 with TRBJ2-7; 8 positions agree with TRBD1. The CDR3 sequence is 14 residues long. Per the germline V gene, CDR1 is LNHDA and CDR2 is SQIVND (reference sequence). Trimming took 3 bases from V and 6 from J; bases not matched to a gene: 7. The CDR3 DNA is TGTGCCAGTAGTATTGCGGACAGGGTAAGCGAGCAGTACTTC. This codes for CASSIADRVSEQYF.

This clone was detected once. The chain has TRBV3-1 (or the pseudogene TRBV3-2) and TRBJ2-1; TRBD1 matches at 9 bases. The germline gives CDR1 LGHDT, CDR2 YNNKEL (reference sequence). The junction had 2 bases not matched to a gene; V was cut back by 3 bases and J by 5 bases. The CDR3 loop spans 14 amino acids. The CDR3 loop is CASSHRDRDNEQFF. CDR3 DNA: TGTGCCAGCAGCCATCGGGACAGGGACAATGAGCAGTTCTTC.

This clone has just one count. The chain links TRBV18 to TRBJ1-1; TRBD1 might be the D (6 bases). This CDR3 has 13 amino acids. Germline assignment: CDR1 KGHSH and CDR2 LQKENI. The V gene lost 6 bases and the J gene lost 2 bases, with 10 bases spanning the gap. The DNA of the CDR3 is TGTGCCAGCTCGGGGGGGCTCAACACTGAAGCTTTCTTT. It specifies CASSGGLNTEAFF.

The chain combines TRBV9 with TRBJ1-2; the D is unclear. The CDR3 is 15 residues long. With 0 bases removed from V and 0 bases from J, the gap between germline ends came to 9 bases. In germline, CDR1 is SGDLS, CDR2 YYNGEE. CDR3 in DNA: TGTGCCAGCAGCGTAGAGGCCAGGACTAACTATGGCTACACCTTC. It yields the protein CASSVEARTNYGYTF. Based on the CDR3 plus reference TRBV9 and TRBJ1-2, the full variable domain is DSGVTQTPKHLITATGQRVTLRCSPRSGDLSVYWYQQSLDQGLQFLIQYYNGEERAKGNILERFSAQQFPDLHSELNLSSLELGDSALYFCASSVEARTNYGYTFGSGTRLTVV.

The rearrangement links TRBV5-6 to TRBJ1-3; D is unclear. CDR1 is SGHDT, CDR2 YYEEEE, per germline. V lost 0 bases and J lost 7, with 11 bases in between. This CDR3 spans 14 amino acids. This CDR3 is CASSLGGRGNTIYF. The CDR3 DNA is TGTGCCAGCAGCTTGGGAGGGCGCGGTAACACCATATATTTT.

The chain has TRBV5-6 and TRBJ1-1, with 7 bases fitting TRBD1. This CDR3 region has 12 residues. The germline V gene encodes CDR1 SGHDT and CDR2 YYEEEE. V trimming: 4 bases; J trimming: 8 bases; junction bases outside the gene matches: 5. CDR3 region: CASSTRTGEAFF. DNA for the CDR3: TGTGCCAGCAGCACCCGGACAGGAGAAGCTTTCTTT.

V usage is TRBV30 and J usage is TRBJ1-5; D is possibly TRBD1 (5 bases). This CDR3 has 12 amino acids. Germline V gene data show CDR1 as GTSNPN and CDR2 as SVGIG (reference sequence). Trimming took 8 bases from V and 4 from J, leaving 12 bases between them. The CDR3 DNA follows: TGTGCCGGGACTGACTTTAATCAGCCCCAGCATTTT. This encodes CAGTDFNQPQHF.

This clone was found once. The chain combines TRBV3-1 (or the pseudogene TRBV3-2) with TRBJ2-7; TRBD2 matches at 7 bases. Germline values: CDR1 LGHDT, CDR2 YNNKEL (reference sequence). The CDR3 sequence is 16 residues long. The junction had 5 bases not matched to a gene; V was cut back by 0 bases and J by 0 bases. The CDR3: CASSQDGGGSSYEQYF. The CDR3 region has the DNA TGTGCCAGCAGCCAAGATGGGGGGGGAAGCTCCTACGAGCAGTACTTC.

CDR3 sequence: CSGDDSRSGNTIYF. The CDR3 DNA follows: TGCAGCGGGGACGACTCTCGCTCTGGAAACACCATATATTTT. The V call is TRBV29-1, the J call TRBJ1-3, with TRBD1 as a possible D gene (5 bases). Per the germline V gene, CDR1 is SQVTM and CDR2 is ANQGSEA. The CDR3 is 14 residues long. Trimming cost V 7 bases and J 0 bases, with 13 bases left between them.

The CDR3 nucleotides are TGTGCCAGCAGCTTAGGGGACAGTAGGAATGAAAAACTGTTTTTT. Protein sequence: CASSLGDSRNEKLFF. This chain uses TRBV7-9 with TRBJ1-4; 7 bases line up with TRBD1. Germline loops: CDR1 SEHNR, CDR2 FQNEAQ (reference sequence). V gave up 1 base and J gave up 5 bases; unmatched junction bases: 4. The CDR3 length is 15 residues.

The sample holds a few counts of this clone. The chain uses TRBV4-3 and TRBJ1-1; D is uncertain. Germline V CDR1 and CDR2: LGHNA, YSLEER. The V gene lost 0 bases and the J gene lost 7 bases, with 6 bases spanning the gap. The CDR3 extends over 12 amino acids. The CDR3 coding sequence is TGCGCCAGCAGCCAAGATCGGGTTGAAGCTTTCTTT. Translating it yields CASSQDRVEAFF.

In its sample, this clone was seen once. This chain links TRBV7-2 with TRBJ2-7; 7 bases agree with TRBD2. Looked up from germline, CDR1 is SGHTA and CDR2 is FQGNSA. There are 13 residues in the CDR3. Unmatched junction bases numbered 7, after V lost 8 bases and J lost 3 bases. The CDR3 sequence: CASRAGVGYEQYF. DNA of the CDR3: TGTGCCAGCCGGGCGGGGGTTGGCTACGAGCAGTACTTC.

The chain joins TRBV4-2 to TRBJ2-3; the D is unclear. Trimming shortened V by 2 bases and J by 2 bases, and 5 bases separated the two germline ends. Germline V gives CDR1 LGHNA, CDR2 YNFKEQ. The CDR3 is 13 amino acids. The CDR3 region is CASSQSTTDTQYF. Here the CDR3 DNA reads TGTGCCAGCAGCCAAAGCACCACAGATACGCAGTATTTT.

The chain is built from TRBV6-1 and TRBJ2-7; tentative D call: TRBD1 (7 bases). Trimming took 7 bases from V and 4 from J, leaving 20 bases between them. CDR3 size: 15 residues. The V gene's germline CDR1 is MNHNS and CDR2 SASEGT. CDR3 bases: TGTGCCAGCAAACCAGGGGGGACAAGGGATTACGAGCAGTACTTC. Translating gives CASKPGGTRDYEQYF.

The count of this clone is one. The rearrangement links TRBV27 to TRBJ2-5; TRBD2 agrees at 10 bases. Germline V CDR1 and CDR2: MNHEY, SMNVEV (reference sequence). J lost 4 bases, V lost 5 bases, and 10 bases had no gene match. The CDR3 has 16 amino acids. CDR3 residues: CASSSPSSGGAETQYF. The CDR3 DNA follows: TGTGCCAGCAGTAGTCCTTCGAGCGGGGGGGCAGAGACCCAGTACTTC.

About this clone: The sample holds other DNA sequences that translate to the same CDR3. The genes are TRBV6-5 and TRBJ2-2, with D possibly matching TRBD2 (6 bases). Trimming took 11 bases from V and 4 from J, leaving 17 bases between them. In germline, CDR1 is MNHEY, CDR2 SVGAGI. This CDR3 comprises 14 residues. The CDR3 sequence is CASRRQGGTGELFF. The CDR3 DNA reads TGTGCCTCCCGCCGGCAGGGAGGCACCGGGGAGCTGTTTTTT.

The chain's CDR3 is CASSFDLAGPSSYEQYF. The CDR3 DNA sequence: TGTGCCAGCAGCTTCGACCTAGCGGGTCCCAGCTCCTACGAGCAGTACTTC. This chain connects TRBV5-6 to TRBJ2-7; 8 positions agree with TRBD2. The ends lost 2 bases at V and 0 bases at J; junction bases unmatched: 10. The CDR3 covers 17 residues. Germline values: CDR1 SGHDT, CDR2 YYEEEE. The variable domain in full, completed from reference TRBV5-6 and TRBJ2-7, reads DAGVTQSPTHLIKTRGQQVTLRCSPKSGHDTVSWYQQALGQGPQFIFQYYEEEERQRGNFPDRFSGHQFPNYSSELNVNALLLGDSALYLCASSFDLAGPSSYEQYFGPGTRLTVT.

The chain carries TRBV7-2 and TRBJ2-5; 11 bases fit TRBD2. V was clipped by 1 base and J by 4 bases; unmatched bases: 2. The germline CDR1 and CDR2 sequences are SGHTA and FQGNSA. This CDR3 has 15 residues. Here the CDR3 DNA reads TGTGCCAGCAGCTTAGTAGCGGGGGGGTCAGAGACCCAGTACTTC. This translates into CASSLVAGGSETQYF.

The chain links TRBV4-1 to TRBJ2-7; 10 bases line up with TRBD2. Looked up from germline, CDR1 is MGHRA and CDR2 is YSYEKL. The CDR3 covers 17 residues. The J segment lost 2 bases and the V segment lost 2 bases, leaving 9 bases of the junction unmatched. The CDR3 spells CASSQTTTSGYTYEQYF. The CDR3 DNA reads TGCGCCAGCAGCCAAACTACGACTAGCGGGTACACCTACGAGCAGTACTTC.

J is TRBJ1-1 and V is TRBV6-5; D unclear. Germline CDR1 is MNHEY and CDR2 is SVGAGI. CDR3 length equals 15 residues. V lost 5 bases, J lost 0 bases, and 13 bases lay in between. CDR3 residues: CASSSHGEMNTEAFF. The DNA for the CDR3 is TGTGCCAGCAGTAGCCACGGGGAAATGAACACTGAAGCTTTCTTT.

The chain couples TRBV30 to TRBJ2-7; a weak D match, TRBD2 (5 bases). V lost 4 bases and J lost 2, with 12 bases in between. The germline gives CDR1 GTSNPN, CDR2 SVGIG (reference sequence). The CDR3 is made up of 13 amino acids. The CDR3 DNA follows: TGTGCCTGGATTCCCAGCGGAACCTACGAGCAGTACTTC. Translation gives CAWIPSGTYEQYF.

This chain uses TRBV6-5 with TRBJ1-2; 9 bases are a match to TRBD1. The V segment lost 5 bases and the J segment 2 bases; nucleotides outside the gene matches: 6. The CDR3 runs 15 residues. CDR1 is MNHEY and CDR2 is SVGAGI in the germline V gene. CDR3 nucleotides: TGTGCCAGCAGTCCCGGAGGGACAGGGAACTATGGCTACACCTTC. It translates to CASSPGGTGNYGYTF.

This clone has more than one count but fewer than ten. This sequence joins TRBV7-9 and TRBJ2-7, with D uncertain. This CDR3 region has 13 residues. Trimming took 4 bases from V and 6 from J, leaving 13 bases between them. Germline assignment: CDR1 SEHNR and CDR2 FQNEAQ (reference sequence). The CDR3 DNA reads as TGTGCCAGCAGCTCGGGTTTCGGTGCCGAGCAGTACTTC. Translation gives CASSSGFGAEQYF.